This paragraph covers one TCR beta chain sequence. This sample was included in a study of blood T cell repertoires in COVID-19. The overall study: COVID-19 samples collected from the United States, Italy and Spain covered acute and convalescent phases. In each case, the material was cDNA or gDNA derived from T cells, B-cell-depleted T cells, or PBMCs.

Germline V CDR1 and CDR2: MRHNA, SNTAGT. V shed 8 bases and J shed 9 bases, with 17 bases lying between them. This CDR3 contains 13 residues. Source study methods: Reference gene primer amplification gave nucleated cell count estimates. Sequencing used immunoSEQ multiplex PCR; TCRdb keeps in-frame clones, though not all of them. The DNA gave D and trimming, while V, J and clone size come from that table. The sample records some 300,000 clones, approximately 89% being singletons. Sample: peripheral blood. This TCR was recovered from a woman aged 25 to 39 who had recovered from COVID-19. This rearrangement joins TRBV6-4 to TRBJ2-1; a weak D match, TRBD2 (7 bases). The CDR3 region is CASRGGGRGEQFF. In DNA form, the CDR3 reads TGTGCCAGCCGAGGCGGGGGCAGGGGTGAGCAGTTCTTC.